Given below is one TCR beta chain in context. This clonotype was seen only once. The antigen it binds to is not known. No clone much larger than this one lies a single base away; base qualities are absent. The method was 5' RACE. The listed sequencing device is Illumina HiSeq 2500. The second PCR ran for roughly 7 to 12 cycles and used a J-beta primer mix along with a sample-barcoded 5' primer. A unique molecular identifier was introduced onto each TCR beta cDNA molecule by a template-switch 5' adaptor carrying 12 random nucleotides. Each sample yielded at least 3 million CDR3-containing paired-end reads. First-strand cDNA synthesis was performed from all RNA using the Mint cDNA synthesis kit, with priming by a TRBC-specific oligonucleotide. After uracil-DNA glycosylase treatment, a first 18-cycle PCR used universal primers M1SS and BC2_uni_R on all cDNA. In the paper's pipeline: Normalization of each sample was performed by random selection of 1 million high-quality reads, each carrying a distinct molecular identifier. Reads sharing molecular identifiers were discarded rather than binned into consensus sequences. MiTCR, set to a Q25 quality threshold and the strictest error-elimination algorithm, was used for CDR3 identification, clonotype clustering and error correction. A nonparametric unseen species model using Euler transformation provided a lower-bound estimate of total TCR beta diversity. TCRdb trimmed public reads at Q25 via fastp, called clones via MiXCR and kept in-frame beta chains. Each record represents a unique CDR3 protein, reported with the most common genes and DNA among its rows. The authors' filters were not applied to this entry. This sample has some 920,000 distinct CDR3 sequences in its table, and approximately 50% of those were observed once. Of the sample, over 20% is held by the ten largest clones.

The 39 donors, aged about 6 to 100 years, were systemically healthy Caucasian individuals from Russia. Roughly 10 milliliters of peripheral blood were collected from each donor into EDTA-treated Vacutainer tubes. PBMCs were isolated by Ficoll-Paque density-gradient centrifugation, with at least 7 million obtained per sample. Total RNA, at least 5.5 micrograms per sample, was extracted from PBMCs with Trizol reagent. For every donor, flow cytometry on a PBMC aliquot measured the percentage of naive CD45RAhigh/CD27high T cells. Per the germline V gene, ENHRY is the CDR1 and SYGVKD is the CDR2. Spanning cysteine to phenylalanine, the CDR3 consists of 15 amino acids. The retained sequence is limited to the CDR3, 45 bases, with the frame set at the first base. The V and J ends are trimmed by 3 bases and 4 bases, leaving 13 bases between them. The data stem from a study of blood T cells in healthy people across ages (dated by TCRdb to between 2014 and 2016). In terms of the full investigation: Template switching captured roughly one uniquely barcoded TCR beta cDNA molecule per two T cells in model experiments. To avoid experimental bias, donors of different ages were distributed randomly across sequencing lanes. For two donors (one aged 18 to 29 and one aged 80 or older), the study analyzed two additional independent replicas of 1 million unique cDNA reads from the same blood draw. Using deep sequencing normalized with unique cDNA molecular identifiers, the study measured how TCR beta repertoire diversity changes with age. The donors were divided into four age groups: young (average approximately 15 years), middle-aged (about 40), aged (around 59) and long-lived (about 90). The paper's findings and limits, for the study overall: Because profiling used bulk unsorted PBMCs, naive and antigen-experienced compartments could not be compared conclusively. Compared with the aged group, the long-lived group had more naive CD4+ T cells, fewer expanded clones and increased TCR diversity, suggesting age selection. The percentage of naive T cells measured by flow cytometry correlated strongly with observed TCR beta diversity. Observed TCR beta diversity per million T cells fell roughly linearly with age, and a significant reduction was already apparent by age approximately 41. Total diversity estimates from one million sequenced T cells were considered lower bounds and underestimates. Because the CMV infection status of the donors was unknown, age-related changes in expanded clonotypes may potentially have been confounded.

The TCR sequence derives from an older woman in good health. Sequences were obtained from blood. The chain uses TRBV10-3 and TRBJ2-1; possibly the D gene is TRBD2, per 6 matching bases. The CDR3 protein is CAISEGSSGYNEQFF. Read as DNA, the sequence is TGTGCCATCAGTGAAGGGTCCAGCGGGTACAATGAGCAGTTCTTC.